This section outlines one T cell receptor beta chain sequence together with its context. The antigen is unknown. This entry belongs to a study of CD8 T cells in Susac syndrome. Study results and caveats: The study conceded that relatively few individuals underwent its TCR sequencing and HLA analysis.

Per the germline V gene, CDR1 is SGHDT and CDR2 is YYEEEE. The CDR3 is 17 amino acids. V lost 0 bases and J lost 2, with 15 bases in between. Reverse transcription of roughly 0.45 to 1 ug RNA was carried out with random hexamers. Across 54 Vbeta and 13 Jbeta, TCR beta CDR3 was amplified with immunoSEQ multiplex PCR. TCRdb reprocessed the immunoSEQ multiplex PCR reads via MiXCR and lists one record per CDR3 protein. The sample has 45,000 or so distinct CDR3 sequences, roughly 93% seen once. Sequencing targeted TCR beta in T cells from blood (CD8+ and CD4+). Negative isolation was used for CD8+ and CD4+ T cells, and FACS enrichment was applied to TEMRA cells.

V gene TRBV5-6 combines with J gene TRBJ2-1; D may be TRBD1 (6 bases). The specimen was CD8+ T cells from PBMCs. The sequence derives from a human donor in good health. CDR3 residues: CASSLEQGSWTYNEQFF. The CDR3 nucleotides read TGTGCCAGCAGCTTGGAGCAGGGGTCGTGGACCTACAATGAGCAGTTCTTC.